The rows below give T cell receptor beta chains drawn from one sample of a study of blood T cells in healthy people across ages. TCRdb passed the 5' RACE reads through MiXCR, listing each CDR3 protein once. This table has more than 650,000 distinct CDR3 sequences, about 26% appearing once. These data were also reused for a study on T cells of mothers and their children.

The material sequenced was blood. The receptors were gathered from a boy aged 5-17 years in good health. Each CDR3 is given with its conserved first and last residue. Each record gives: CDR3 length, V gene, J gene, clone size, D gene, CDR3 DNA, CDR3 protein. D genes are given only for firm matches. Size values are once, few and many counts, or a class for expanded clones, and some rows have none.

15	TRBV5-6	TRBJ1-4	NA	TRBD1	TGTGCCAGCAGTTCGACAGGGATGGCTAATGAAAAACTGTTTTTT	CASSSTGMANEKLFF
12	TRBV5-1	TRBJ2-5	NA	TRBD2	TGCGCCAGCAGCGGGGACTACCCGACCCAGTACTTC	CASSGDYPTQYF
16	TRBV6-5	TRBJ2-1	once	TRBD2	TGTGCCAGCAGTTACGGACTAGCGGGATTTTACAATGAGCAGTTCTTC	CASSYGLAGFYNEQFF
11	TRBV6-2/TRBV6-3	TRBJ1-4	few	NA	TGTGCCAGCAGCCGACATGAAAAACTGTTTTTT	CASSRHEKLFF
14	TRBV5-1	TRBJ1-4	NA	TRBD1	TGCGCCAGCACCCGGACAGGTACAAATGAAAAACTGTTTTTT	CASTRTGTNEKLFF
15	TRBV20-1	TRBJ2-7	NA	NA	TGCAGTGCTAGAGACCGCACCTTCGTTTCCTACGAGCAGTACTTC	CSARDRTFVSYEQYF
12	TRBV7-9	TRBJ2-1	few	NA	TGTGCCAGCAGCTTAAAAATGGTCGAGCAGTTCTTC	CASSLKMVEQFF
12	TRBV5-1	TRBJ2-7	few	NA	TGCGCCAGCAGGGACGACTCCTACGAGCAGTACTTC	CASRDDSYEQYF
15	TRBV18	TRBJ2-5	few	NA	TGTGCCAGCTCGGGGTATGAAGGGCCACAAGAGACCCAGTACTTC	CASSGYEGPQETQYF
11	TRBV12-3/TRBV12-4	TRBJ2-5	NA	NA	TGTGCCAGCAGGCTGGTGGAGACCCAGTACTTC	CASRLVETQYF
14	TRBV9	TRBJ2-1	NA	NA	TGTGCCAGCAGTCCCGTCGAGGGGCGAGGGGTGCAGTTCTTC	CASSPVEGRGVQFF
12	TRBV2	TRBJ2-5	NA	NA	TGTGCCACCTACCTCACTGAAGAGACCCAGTACTTC	CATYLTEETQYF
16	TRBV12-3/TRBV12-4	TRBJ1-5	NA	NA	TGTGCCAGCAGTTTCGGACAAGACTATAGCAATCAGCCCCAGCATTTT	CASSFGQDYSNQPQHF
11	TRBV21-1	TRBJ2-1	few	NA	TGTGCCAACGGACAGCCCCGGTGCGTGTTCTTC	CANGQPRCVFF
14	TRBV24-1	TRBJ2-2	NA	NA	TGTGCCACCAGTGACCGGTTAACCACCGGGGAGCTGTTTTTT	CATSDRLTTGELFF
14	TRBV19	TRBJ2-7	few	NA	TGTGCCAGTAGTATATTGGGTTCGGAGGGCGAGCAGTACTTC	CASSILGSEGEQYF
15	TRBV6-1	TRBJ2-3	NA	NA	TGTGCCAGCAGTGAACAACAGGGAGGGGCAGATACGCAGTATTTT	CASSEQQGGADTQYF
13	TRBV27	TRBJ1-2	few	NA	TGTGCCAGCAGTTTATCGGGGGTATCTGGCTACACCTTC	CASSLSGVSGYTF
14	TRBV29-1	TRBJ2-1	NA	NA	TGCAGCGTTGTGGGCAGCCTCTCCTACAATGAGCAGTTCTTC	CSVVGSLSYNEQFF
14	TRBV20-1	TRBJ1-1	NA	NA	TGCAGTGCTAGGAGGGCGGGAAGATACACTGAAGCTTTCTTT	CSARRAGRYTEAFF
15	TRBV19	TRBJ2-5	NA	TRBD1	TGTGCCAGTAGTACGAAGCCGGGACAGGAAGAGACCCAGTACTTC	CASSTKPGQEETQYF
15	TRBV4-1	TRBJ2-5	NA	NA	TGCGCCAGCAGCAGAACTTGGACAGACGAGGAGACCCAGTACTTC	CASSRTWTDEETQYF
15	TRBV28	TRBJ2-3	NA	TRBD1	TGTGCCAGCAGTTTTTCGGACAGGTCCACAGATACGCAGTATTTT	CASSFSDRSTDTQYF
18	TRBV5-5	TRBJ2-1	NA	TRBD2	TGTGCCAGCAGCTTAGGAGCGGGGGGCCCCAGATTATATAATGAGCAGTTCTTC	CASSLGAGGPRLYNEQFF
15	TRBV3-1	TRBJ2-3	few	NA	TGTGCCAGCAGCCAAGCGGCTCCGCTGGGGGATACGCAGTATTTT	CASSQAAPLGDTQYF
13	TRBV7-9	TRBJ2-5	NA	TRBD1	TGTGCCAGCATCGACAGGGATCAAGAGACCCAGTACTTC	CASIDRDQETQYF
14	TRBV9	TRBJ1-2	few	TRBD1	TGTGCCAGCAGCGCCGGAGGGGGCGGCTATGGCTACACCTTC	CASSAGGGGYGYTF
15	TRBV5-1	TRBJ2-1	NA	NA	TGCGCCAGCAGCTTGGAGGGTACGGCGTTGGATGAGCAGTTCTTC	CASSLEGTALDEQFF
13	TRBV6-2/TRBV6-3	TRBJ1-5	few	NA	TGTGCCAGCAGTCACATGATGAATCAGCCCCAGCATTTT	CASSHMMNQPQHF
15	TRBV6-6	TRBJ2-7	NA	NA	TGTGCCAGCAGTTTTACAGCCTCAAGCTCCTACGAGCAGTACTTC	CASSFTASSSYEQYF
15	TRBV5-1	TRBJ2-5	NA	TRBD1	TGCGCCAGCAGCGGGGGACCGGGACAGCAAGAGACCCAGTACTTC	CASSGGPGQQETQYF
15	TRBV12-3/TRBV12-4	TRBJ2-5	few	NA	TGTGCCAGCAGTCAGAGGGACGGTGCGGGGGAGACCCAGTACTTC	CASSQRDGAGETQYF
13	TRBV4-1	TRBJ2-1	NA	NA	TGCGCCAGCAGCCAAGACGGGCACAATGAGCAGTTCTTC	CASSQDGHNEQFF
15	TRBV28	TRBJ2-6	NA	NA	TGTGCCAGCAGTTCGGCAGGGGCGGGGGCCAACGTCCTGACTTTC	CASSSAGAGANVLTF
15	TRBV18	TRBJ2-7	few	NA	TGTGCCAGCTCACCACCAGGGGCGCCTCCTGGGGAGCAGTACTTC	CASSPPGAPPGEQYF
17	TRBV20-1	TRBJ2-7	NA	NA	TGCAGTGCCACACAAGATATAACCAATGGTAGGGCCTACGAGCAGTACTTC	CSATQDITNGRAYEQYF
18	TRBV27	TRBJ2-7	few	NA	TGTGCCAGCAGTTTATACGCAACCTTGGGGTCTAGTTCCTACGAGCAGTACTTC	CASSLYATLGSSSYEQYF
13	TRBV10-3	TRBJ2-4	NA	NA	TGTGCCATCAGTGTCGGGGCGGGGAACATTCAGTACTTC	CAISVGAGNIQYF
15	TRBV6-1	TRBJ2-7	NA	TRBD1	TGTGCCAGCAGTCGACAGGGAGAATTGGACTACGAGCAGTACTTC	CASSRQGELDYEQYF
16	TRBV7-9	TRBJ2-2	NA	TRBD2	TGTGCCAGCAGCCCTCGACTAGCGGGGGGCCCCGGGGAGCTGTTTTTT	CASSPRLAGGPGELFF
14	TRBV18	TRBJ1-5	few	NA	TGTGCCAGCTCACCGACCGTAGGGGATCAGCCCCAGCATTTT	CASSPTVGDQPQHF
15	TRBV7-2	TRBJ1-2	few	TRBD1	TGTGCCAGCAGCGCCGGGACAGGGGGTAGCTATGGCTACACCTTC	CASSAGTGGSYGYTF
15	TRBV5-1	TRBJ2-5	few	TRBD2	TGCGCCAGCAGCTTGGTGGGCCGGGGAGGGGAGACCCAGTACTTC	CASSLVGRGGETQYF
15	TRBV11-2	TRBJ1-1	NA	TRBD1	TGTGCCAGCAGCTTAGCCGGACAGGGCGGCACTGAAGCTTTCTTT	CASSLAGQGGTEAFF
16	TRBV6-1	TRBJ1-2	few	TRBD1	TGTGCCAGCGGCCGGGACAGCTACACCGTTAACTATGGCTACACCTTC	CASGRDSYTVNYGYTF
13	TRBV30	TRBJ2-7	NA	NA	TGTGCCTGGAGTCGACGGGGGTCCTACGAGCAGTACTTC	CAWSRRGSYEQYF
16	TRBV3-1	TRBJ2-5	NA	TRBD2	TGTGCCAGCACCCCCCGGGCGGGGGGGCTGGATGGGACCCAGTACTTC	CASTPRAGGLDGTQYF
16	TRBV7-9	TRBJ2-6	few	NA	TGTGCCAGCAGCCTCGATGGGCTCTCTGGGGCCAACGTCCTGACTTTC	CASSLDGLSGANVLTF
14	TRBV2	TRBJ2-1	few	TRBD2	TGTGCCAGCAGTGGTACTAGCGGGGACAATGAGCAGTTCTTC	CASSGTSGDNEQFF
14	TRBV9	TRBJ1-4	NA	NA	TGTGCCAGCAGCGCCCGGGGCTCTAATGAAAAACTGTTTTTT	CASSARGSNEKLFF
14	TRBV6-5	TRBJ2-7	once	TRBD1	TGTGCCAGCACCAAGGGCACAGGGGTTCTCGAGCAGTACTTC	CASTKGTGVLEQYF
15	TRBV28	TRBJ1-6	NA	TRBD1	TGTGCCAGCAGATCAGCGACAGGGTCAAATTCACCCCTCCACTTT	CASRSATGSNSPLHF
12	TRBV27	TRBJ1-1	few	NA	TGTGCCAGCAAAAGGGCGTACACTGAAGCTTTCTTT	CASKRAYTEAFF